This T cell receptor beta chain was recovered during a study of blood T cell repertoires in COVID-19. Individuals drawn from some 25 US areas were about 18 to 100 years old. CDR3 length: 17 residues. V was clipped by 3 bases and J by 5 bases; unmatched bases: 15. Germline-derived CDR1 and CDR2 are LNHDA and SQIVND (reference sequence). Measured with immunoSEQ multiplex PCR; TCRdb has only the in-frame clones, and not every one. The sample lists approximately 400,000 clones; 88% were seen once. Material for sequencing was PBMCs or T cells enriched from blood (not recorded which). J is TRBJ1-1 and V is TRBV19; 7 bases fit TRBD1. The sequence derives from a woman aged 18-29 years who had recovered from COVID-19. The CDR3 loop reads CASSIGSTSGQRTEAFF. In DNA, the CDR3 is TGTGCCAGTAGTATCGGTAGTACCTCGGGACAGAGGACTGAAGCTTTCTTT.